These T cell receptor beta chains were read from a single sample in a study of cytomegalovirus exposure and HLA in healthy donors. Sequencing used immunoSEQ multiplex PCR; TCRdb keeps in-frame clones, though not all of them. The table records fewer than 200,000 clones, 84% of them present only once. Source material: PBMCs. These receptors were obtained from a man younger than 45 in good health and CMV-seronegative. Each CDR3 is given with its conserved first and last residue. The D gene is left open where the match is weak. The listing skips clone size in some rows; elsewhere it reads once, few, many or a size class.

size: .; J: TRBJ1-6; V: TRBV30; D: .; CDR3: CAWGTQGHSPLHF; DNA: TGTGCCTGGGGTACTCAGGGGCATTCACCCCTCCACTTT
size: .; J: TRBJ2-7; V: TRBV5-4; D: .; CDR3: CASSLVGLTYEQYF; DNA: TGTGCCAGCAGCTTGGTCGGTCTGACCTACGAGCAGTACTTC
size: .; J: TRBJ1-1; V: TRBV5-1; D: .; CDR3: CASSFGGTNTEAFF; DNA: TGCGCCAGCAGCTTCGGCGGAACGAACACTGAAGCTTTCTTT
size: .; J: TRBJ2-7; V: TRBV5-1; D: TRBD1; CDR3: CASSLRGQAYEQYF; DNA: TGCGCCAGCAGCTTGAGGGGGCAGGCCTACGAGCAGTACTTC
size: .; J: TRBJ1-5; V: TRBV4-3; D: .; CDR3: CASSQDGRGLQPQHF; DNA: TGCGCCAGCAGCCAAGATGGACGGGGGTTACAGCCCCAGCATTTT
size: .; J: TRBJ1-1; V: TRBV10-2; D: TRBD1; CDR3: CASSPTGGDGTEAFF; DNA: TGCGCCAGCAGTCCTACAGGGGGCGACGGCACTGAAGCTTTCTTT
size: .; J: TRBJ2-7; V: TRBV5-8; D: TRBD1; CDR3: CASSRTGPYEQYF; DNA: TGTGCCAGCAGCCGGACAGGTCCCTACGAGCAGTACTTC
size: .; J: TRBJ2-1; V: TRBV19; D: .; CDR3: CASSTIYNEQFF; DNA: TGTGCCAGTAGTACAATTTACAATGAGCAGTTCTTC
size: .; J: TRBJ1-1; V: TRBV13; D: TRBD1; CDR3: CASSWGDRGITEAFF; DNA: TGTGCCAGCAGCTGGGGGGACAGGGGTATTACTGAAGCTTTCTTT
size: .; J: TRBJ2-1; V: TRBV27; D: TRBD2; CDR3: CASMRLAGNEQFF; DNA: TGTGCCAGCATGAGACTAGCTGGGAATGAGCAGTTCTTC
size: .; J: TRBJ2-3; V: TRBV15; D: TRBD1; CDR3: CATSRDQGALADTQYF; DNA: TGTGCCACCAGCAGAGACCAGGGGGCGCTTGCAGATACGCAGTATTTT
size: .; J: TRBJ1-4; V: TRBV18; D: .; CDR3: CASSLNPNTDGVENEKLFF; DNA: TGTGCCAGCTCACTGAACCCAAATACGGACGGGGTTGAAAATGAAAAACTGTTTTTT
size: .; J: TRBJ1-3; V: TRBV5-1; D: TRBD1; CDR3: CASSYGQGSGNTIYF; DNA: TGCGCCAGCAGCTATGGACAGGGCTCTGGAAACACCATATATTTT
size: once; J: TRBJ1-1; V: TRBV27; D: .; CDR3: CASSWTSNTEAFF; DNA: TGTGCCAGCAGTTGGACATCTAACACCGAAGCTTTCTTT
size: .; J: TRBJ1-2; V: TRBV7-9; D: .; CDR3: CASSFSTGTNYGYTF; DNA: TGTGCCAGCAGCTTCTCCACAGGGACTAACTATGGCTACACCTTC
size: .; J: TRBJ1-4; V: TRBV7-2; D: TRBD1; CDR3: CASSLPTGGNEKLFF; DNA: TGTGCCAGCAGCTTGCCGACAGGGGGCAATGAAAAACTGTTTTTT
size: .; J: TRBJ1-1; V: TRBV29-1; D: TRBD1; CDR3: CSASGGTDLMNTEAFF; DNA: TGCAGCGCGTCAGGGGGGACGGATCTTATGAACACTGAAGCTTTCTTT
size: .; J: TRBJ2-7; V: TRBV5-6; D: TRBD1; CDR3: CASSWRVGTGAIYEQYF; DNA: TGTGCCAGCAGCTGGAGGGTCGGGACAGGGGCGATCTACGAGCAGTACTTC
size: .; J: TRBJ1-1; V: TRBV20-1; D: .; CDR3: CSARGQAEAFF; DNA: TGCAGTGCTAGAGGACAGGCTGAAGCTTTCTTT
size: .; J: TRBJ2-1; V: TRBV4-3; D: .; CDR3: CASSQDLPSGGGGEQFF; DNA: TGCGCCAGCAGCCAAGATCTTCCTAGCGGAGGGGGTGGGGAGCAGTTCTTC
size: .; J: TRBJ2-1; V: TRBV27; D: TRBD2; CDR3: CASSPSGGVYNEQFF; DNA: TGTGCCAGCAGTCCCAGCGGGGGTGTATACAATGAGCAGTTCTTC
size: few; J: TRBJ1-4; V: TRBV5-1; D: TRBD1; CDR3: CASSQRTGNEKLFF; DNA: TGCGCCAGCAGCCAACGGACAGGGAACGAAAAACTGTTTTTT
size: .; J: TRBJ2-7; V: TRBV6-6; D: TRBD1; CDR3: CASSWTGVGDEQYF; DNA: TGTGCCAGCAGTTGGACAGGGGTGGGCGACGAGCAGTACTTC
size: .; J: TRBJ2-5; V: TRBV5-5; D: TRBD1; CDR3: CASSLLTGVPETQYF; DNA: TGTGCCAGCAGCCTTCTGACAGGGGTTCCCGAGACCCAGTACTTC
size: .; J: TRBJ2-5; V: TRBV6-1; D: .; CDR3: CASSEGLALQTQYF; DNA: TGTGCCAGCAGTGAAGGGCTAGCGTTACAGACCCAGTACTTC
size: .; J: TRBJ1-1; V: TRBV2; D: TRBD1; CDR3: CASSRQGVEAFF; DNA: TGTGCCAGCAGTCGACAGGGGGTTGAAGCTTTCTTT
size: few; J: TRBJ1-3; V: TRBV6-5; D: TRBD1; CDR3: CASRRPGGGNTIYF; DNA: TGTGCCAGCAGGCGACCAGGGGGAGGAAACACCATATATTTT
size: .; J: TRBJ2-3; V: TRBV7-2; D: TRBD1; CDR3: CASSLTGADTQYF; DNA: TGTGCCAGCAGCCTTACAGGGGCAGATACGCAGTATTTT
size: few; J: TRBJ2-2; V: TRBV6-1; D: .; CDR3: CASVGGGDTGELFF; DNA: TGTGCCAGCGTCGGAGGGGGGGACACCGGGGAGCTGTTTTTT
size: .; J: TRBJ1-5; V: TRBV6-5; D: TRBD1; CDR3: CASKKQGAGQPQHF; DNA: TGTGCCAGCAAAAAACAGGGGGCCGGTCAGCCCCAGCATTTT
size: once; J: TRBJ1-5; V: TRBV13; D: .; CDR3: CASSLKGQGTQPQHF; DNA: TGTGCCAGCAGCTTAAAGGGGCAGGGGACTCAGCCCCAGCATTTT
size: .; J: TRBJ2-3; V: TRBV7-8; D: TRBD2; CDR3: CASSPGTSGGFGDTQYF; DNA: TGTGCCAGCAGCCCAGGGACTAGCGGGGGGTTCGGAGATACGCAGTATTTT
size: .; J: TRBJ2-3; V: TRBV9; D: TRBD1; CDR3: CASSVVRQGPDTQYF; DNA: TGTGCCAGCAGCGTAGTGAGACAGGGACCAGATACGCAGTATTTT
size: .; J: TRBJ2-7; V: TRBV27; D: .; CDR3: CASSLTSTVTYEQYF; DNA: TGTGCCAGCAGTTTAACGTCGACAGTGACCTACGAGCAGTACTTC
size: .; J: TRBJ2-3; V: TRBV7-2; D: .; CDR3: CASSLYGQNTDTQYF; DNA: TGTGCCAGCAGCTTATATGGACAGAACACAGATACGCAGTATTTT
size: once; J: TRBJ2-7; V: TRBV12-5; D: .; CDR3: CASGLGAGSYEQYF; DNA: TGTGCTAGTGGTTTGGGGGCAGGATCTTACGAGCAGTACTTC
size: .; J: TRBJ1-5; V: TRBV6-6; D: TRBD1; CDR3: CASSSRGQGLNQAQHF; DNA: TGTGCCAGCAGTTCTAGGGGACAGGGCCTCAATCAGGCCCAGCATTTT
size: .; J: TRBJ1-1; V: TRBV11-1; D: .; CDR3: CASSLKQPGIATEAFF; DNA: TGTGCCAGCAGCTTAAAGCAGCCGGGGATAGCTACTGAAGCTTTCTTT
size: few; J: TRBJ2-1; V: TRBV29-1; D: TRBD2; CDR3: CSVVGGRAYNEQFF; DNA: TGCAGCGTTGTTGGCGGGAGGGCCTACAATGAGCAGTTCTTC
size: .; J: TRBJ1-2; V: TRBV27; D: TRBD1; CDR3: CASSPTGGGYTF; DNA: TGTGCCAGCAGTCCGACAGGGGGAGGCTACACCTTC
size: .; J: TRBJ1-1; V: TRBV5-1; D: TRBD1; CDR3: CASSWGQGANTEAFF; DNA: TGCGCCAGCAGCTGGGGACAGGGGGCGAACACTGAAGCTTTCTTT
size: once; J: TRBJ1-1; V: TRBV11-2; D: .; CDR3: CASSYRQSTEAFF; DNA: TGTGCCAGCAGCTATAGACAGTCCACTGAAGCTTTCTTT
size: .; J: TRBJ2-4; V: TRBV18; D: .; CDR3: CASSPSRRQRKNIQYF; DNA: TGTGCCAGCTCACCTTCCCGTAGACAGCGAAAAAACATTCAGTACTTC
size: .; J: TRBJ2-3; V: TRBV21-1; D: .; CDR3: CASSKCKLAGATDTQYF; DNA: TGTGCCAGCAGCAAATGCAAACTAGCGGGAGCCACAGATACGCAGTATTTT
size: .; J: TRBJ2-1; V: TRBV11-2; D: .; CDR3: CASSLTSEAYNEQFF; DNA: TGTGCCAGCAGCTTAACCAGCGAGGCCTACAATGAGCAGTTCTTC
size: .; J: TRBJ2-7; V: TRBV5-1; D: .; CDR3: CASSLGQPSSYEQYF; DNA: TGCGCCAGCAGCTTGGGACAGCCCTCAAGTTACGAGCAGTACTTC
size: .; J: TRBJ2-7; V: TRBV4-2; D: TRBD2; CDR3: CASSQGLEGLAYEQYF; DNA: TGTGCCAGCAGCCAAGGGCTTGAGGGACTAGCCTACGAGCAGTACTTC
size: .; J: TRBJ1-6; V: TRBV15; D: .; CDR3: CATSRDRSSYNSPLHF; DNA: TGTGCCACCAGCCGCGACAGGAGCTCCTATAATTCACCCCTCCACTTT
size: .; J: TRBJ2-3; V: TRBV5-1; D: TRBD2; CDR3: CASSWGGSGGNTQYF; DNA: TGCGCCAGCAGCTGGGGGGGGAGCGGGGGCAATACGCAGTATTTT
size: few; J: TRBJ1-1; V: TRBV9; D: TRBD1; CDR3: CASSASFTGAEAFF; DNA: TGTGCCAGCAGCGCGTCATTTACAGGGGCTGAAGCTTTCTTT
size: .; J: TRBJ1-5; V: TRBV19; D: TRBD1; CDR3: CASSTPGQGNQPQHF; DNA: TGTGCCAGTAGTACTCCGGGACAGGGTAATCAGCCCCAGCATTTT
size: .; J: TRBJ2-2; V: TRBV28; D: TRBD2; CDR3: CASLRTSGSPGELFF; DNA: TGTGCCAGCCTACGGACTAGCGGGAGCCCCGGGGAGCTGTTTTTT
size: once; J: TRBJ2-7; V: TRBV28; D: TRBD1; CDR3: CASSRTGALGEQYF; DNA: TGTGCCAGCAGTCGCACAGGGGCCCTTGGAGAGCAGTACTTC